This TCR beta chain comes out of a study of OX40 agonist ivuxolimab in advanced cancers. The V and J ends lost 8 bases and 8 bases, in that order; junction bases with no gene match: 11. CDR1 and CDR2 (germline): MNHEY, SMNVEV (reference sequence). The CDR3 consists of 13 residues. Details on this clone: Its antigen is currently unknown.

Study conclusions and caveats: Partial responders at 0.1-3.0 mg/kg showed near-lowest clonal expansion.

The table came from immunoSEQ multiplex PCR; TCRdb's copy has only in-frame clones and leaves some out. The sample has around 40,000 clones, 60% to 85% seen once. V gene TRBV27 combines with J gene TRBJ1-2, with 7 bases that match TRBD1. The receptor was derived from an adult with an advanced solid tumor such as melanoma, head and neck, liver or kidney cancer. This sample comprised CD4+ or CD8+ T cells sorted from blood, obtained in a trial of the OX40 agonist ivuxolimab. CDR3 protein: CASLDRNMGGYTF. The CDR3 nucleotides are TGTGCCAGCTTGGACAGGAATATGGGCGGCTACACCTTC.